Listed here is a single T cell receptor beta chain. Seattle researchers signed up patients amid active infection and tracked them longitudinally. The data derive from a study of blood T cell repertoires in COVID-19. Study overall: Samples representing acute and convalescent COVID-19 were sourced from the United States, Italy and Spain. Sources were T cells, B-cell-depleted T cells, or PBMCs; the material itself was cDNA or gDNA.

How the authors handled the data: Using reference gene primer amplification, nucleated cell counts were estimated. Only in-frame clones appear in the TCRdb table, and some are missing; sequencing was by immunoSEQ multiplex PCR. V, J and clone size are taken as reported in that table, and D and trimming were inferred from the DNA itself. The data contain fewer than 450,000 clones, about 87% of them singletons. This receptor was obtained from a woman aged 45-65 years with COVID-19, enrolled during active disease. Sequenced material: peripheral blood.

The CDR3 DNA reads as TGTGCCAGCAGCCGAGGGGGGGAAAGCACAGATACGCAGTATTTT. Its translation: CASSRGGESTDTQYF. The chain combines TRBV11-3 with TRBJ2-3; tentatively, D is TRBD2 (7 bases). V shed 5 bases and J shed 0 bases, with 12 bases lying between them. Germline V gene data show CDR1 as SGHNT and CDR2 as YENEEA. The CDR3 loop spans 15 amino acids.